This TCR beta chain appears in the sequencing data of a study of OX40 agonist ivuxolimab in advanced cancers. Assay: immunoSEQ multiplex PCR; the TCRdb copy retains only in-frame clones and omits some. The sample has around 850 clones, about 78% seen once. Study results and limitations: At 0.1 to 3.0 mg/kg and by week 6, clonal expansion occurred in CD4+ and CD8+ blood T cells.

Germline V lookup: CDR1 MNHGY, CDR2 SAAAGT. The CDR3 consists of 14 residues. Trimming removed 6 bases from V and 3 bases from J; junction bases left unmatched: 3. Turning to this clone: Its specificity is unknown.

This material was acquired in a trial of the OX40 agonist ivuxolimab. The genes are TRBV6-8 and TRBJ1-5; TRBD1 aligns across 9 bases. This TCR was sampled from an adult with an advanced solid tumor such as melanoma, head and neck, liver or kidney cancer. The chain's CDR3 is CASRGTGNNQPQHF. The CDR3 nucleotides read TGTGCCAGCAGGGGGACAGGGAACAATCAGCCCCAGCATTTT.